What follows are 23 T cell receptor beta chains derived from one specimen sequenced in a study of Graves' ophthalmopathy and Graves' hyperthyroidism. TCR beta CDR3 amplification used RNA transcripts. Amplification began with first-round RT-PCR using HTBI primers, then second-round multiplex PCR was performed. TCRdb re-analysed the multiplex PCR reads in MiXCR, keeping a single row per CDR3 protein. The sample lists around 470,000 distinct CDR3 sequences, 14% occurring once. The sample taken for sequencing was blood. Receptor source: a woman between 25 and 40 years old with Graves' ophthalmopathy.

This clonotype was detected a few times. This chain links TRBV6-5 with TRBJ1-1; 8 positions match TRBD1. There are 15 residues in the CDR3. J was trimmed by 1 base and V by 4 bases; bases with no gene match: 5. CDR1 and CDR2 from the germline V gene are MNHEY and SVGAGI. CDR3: CASSFDTGGNTEAFF. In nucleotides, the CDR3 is TGTGCCAGCAGTTTCGACACAGGGGGGAACACTGAAGCTTTCTTT.

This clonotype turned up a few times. As DNA, the CDR3 is TGTGCCAGCAGCGTAGAAGGACAGTGGAATTCACCCCTCCACTTT. Translation gives CASSVEGQWNSPLHF. The V call is TRBV9, the J call TRBJ1-6, with a tentative D call TRBD1 (6 bases). Germline CDR1 and CDR2: SGDLS and YYNGEE. The CDR3 sequence is 15 residues long. V was pared by 0 bases and J by 7 bases, with 11 bases between.

In DNA, the CDR3 is TGTGCCAGCAGCCGAGGGACAGGGGCTATGTCGGGGGCCAACGTCCTGACTTTC. Its protein product is CASSRGTGAMSGANVLTF. The chain carries TRBV11-1 and TRBJ2-6; 10 nucleotides agree with TRBD1. The CDR3 runs 18 residues. V lost 5 bases and J lost 4; bases outside the gene matches: 11. Germline CDR1 is SGHAT and CDR2 is FQDESV (reference sequence).

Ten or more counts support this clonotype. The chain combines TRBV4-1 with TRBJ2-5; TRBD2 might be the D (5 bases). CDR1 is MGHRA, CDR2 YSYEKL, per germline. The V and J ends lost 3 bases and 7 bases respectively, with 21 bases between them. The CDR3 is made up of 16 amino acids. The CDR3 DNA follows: TGCGCCAGCAGCCAGGAAACCAACTTGATAAGCGGGACCCAGTACTTC. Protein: CASSQETNLISGTQYF.

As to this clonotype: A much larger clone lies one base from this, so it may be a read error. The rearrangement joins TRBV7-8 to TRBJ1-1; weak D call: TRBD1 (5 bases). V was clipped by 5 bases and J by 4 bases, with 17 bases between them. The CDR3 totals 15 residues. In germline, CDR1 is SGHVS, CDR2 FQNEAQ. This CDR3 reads CASSARPGGITEAFF. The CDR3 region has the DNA TGTGCCAGCAGCGCACGCCCGGGGGGGATCACTGAAGCTTTCTTT.

The CDR3 region is CASSPLGLGYGYTF. The DNA for the CDR3 is TGTGCCAGCAGCCCCCTAGGCCTGGGCTATGGCTACACCTTC. The rearrangement joins TRBV3-1 to TRBJ1-2; D not certain. From germline, CDR1 is LGHDT and CDR2 YNNKEL (reference sequence). V lost 4 bases to trimming and J lost 4 bases, with 13 bases between them. This CDR3 region has 14 residues. Full variable domain (rest looked up from reference TRBV3-1 and TRBJ1-2): DTAVSQTPKYLVTQMGNDKSIKCEQNLGHDTMYWYKQDSKKFLKIMFSYNNKELIINETVPNRFSPKSPDKAHLNLHINSLELGDSAVYFCASSPLGLGYGYTFGSGTRLTVV.

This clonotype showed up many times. The CDR3 here is CASSAKGQQPQHF. The CDR3 nucleotides read TGTGCCAGCAGTGCAAAGGGGCAGCAGCCCCAGCATTTT. J is TRBJ1-5 and V is TRBV12-3 or TRBV12-4; tentative D call: TRBD1 (5 bases). Trimming cost V 5 bases and J 7 bases, with 12 bases left between them. The CDR3 is 13 amino acids.

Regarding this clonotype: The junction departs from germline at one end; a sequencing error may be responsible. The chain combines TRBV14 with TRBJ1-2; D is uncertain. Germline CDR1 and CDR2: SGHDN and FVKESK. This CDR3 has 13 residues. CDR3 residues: CASSLQSNYGYSF. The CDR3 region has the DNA TGTGCCAGCAGCCTACAGAGTAACTATGGCTACAGCTTC.

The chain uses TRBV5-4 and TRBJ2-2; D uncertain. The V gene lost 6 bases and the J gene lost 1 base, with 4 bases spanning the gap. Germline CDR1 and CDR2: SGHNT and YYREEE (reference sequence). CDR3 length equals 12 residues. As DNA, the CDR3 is TGTGCCAGCATCGGGAACACCGGGGAGCTGTTTTTT. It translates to CASIGNTGELFF.

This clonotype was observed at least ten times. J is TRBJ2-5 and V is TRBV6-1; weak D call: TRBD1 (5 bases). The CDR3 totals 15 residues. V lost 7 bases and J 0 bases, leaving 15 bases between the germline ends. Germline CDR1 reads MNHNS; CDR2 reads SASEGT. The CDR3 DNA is TGTGCCAGCACCGCGGTGGCAGGGCACCAAGAGACCCAGTACTTC. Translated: CASTAVAGHQETQYF.

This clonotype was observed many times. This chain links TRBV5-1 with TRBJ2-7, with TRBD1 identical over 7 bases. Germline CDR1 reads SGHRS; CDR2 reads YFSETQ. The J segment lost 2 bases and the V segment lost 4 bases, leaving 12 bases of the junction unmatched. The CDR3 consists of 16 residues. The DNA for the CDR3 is TGCGCCAGCAGCCAGGGGATACGGACAGGCACCTACGAGCAGTACTTC. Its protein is CASSQGIRTGTYEQYF. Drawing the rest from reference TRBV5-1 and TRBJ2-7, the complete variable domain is KAGVTQTPRYLIKTRGQQVTLSCSPISGHRSVSWYQQTPGQGLQFLFEYFSETQRNKGNFPGRFSGRQFSNSRSEMNVSTLELGDSALYLCASSQGIRTGTYEQYFGPGTRLTVT.

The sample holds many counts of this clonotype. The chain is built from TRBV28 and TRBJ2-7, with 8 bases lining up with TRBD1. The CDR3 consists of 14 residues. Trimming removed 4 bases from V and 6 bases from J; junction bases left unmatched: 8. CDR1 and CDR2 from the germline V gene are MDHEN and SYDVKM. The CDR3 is CASSSGTGGVEQYF. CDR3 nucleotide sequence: TGTGCCAGCAGTTCCGGGACAGGAGGGGTCGAGCAGTACTTC.

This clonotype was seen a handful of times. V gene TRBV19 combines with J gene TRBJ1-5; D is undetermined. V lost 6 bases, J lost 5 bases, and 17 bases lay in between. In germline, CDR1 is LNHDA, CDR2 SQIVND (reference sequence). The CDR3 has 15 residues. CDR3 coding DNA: TGTGCCAGTAGGAAGGACTATATAAGGGATCAGCCCCAGCATTTT. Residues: CASRKDYIRDQPQHF.

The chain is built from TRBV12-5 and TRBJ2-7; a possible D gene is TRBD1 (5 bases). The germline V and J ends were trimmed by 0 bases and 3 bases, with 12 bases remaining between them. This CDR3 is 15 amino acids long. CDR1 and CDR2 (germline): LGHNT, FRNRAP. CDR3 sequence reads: CASGLVIDRDYEQYF. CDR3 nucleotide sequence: TGTGCTAGTGGTTTGGTAATTGACAGAGACTACGAGCAGTACTTC.

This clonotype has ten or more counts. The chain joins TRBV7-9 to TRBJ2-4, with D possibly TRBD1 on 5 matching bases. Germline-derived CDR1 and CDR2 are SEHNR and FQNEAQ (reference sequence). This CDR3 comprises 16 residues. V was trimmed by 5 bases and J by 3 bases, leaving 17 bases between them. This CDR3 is CASSDPTRASKNIQYF. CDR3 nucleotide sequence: TGTGCCAGCAGCGACCCAACCAGGGCCAGCAAAAACATTCAGTACTTC.

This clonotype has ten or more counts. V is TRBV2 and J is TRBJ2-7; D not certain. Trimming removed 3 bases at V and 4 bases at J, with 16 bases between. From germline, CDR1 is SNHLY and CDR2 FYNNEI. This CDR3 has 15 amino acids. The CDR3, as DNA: TGTGCCAGCAGTGAGGAAGGGATGGGGTTGTACGAGCAGTACTTC. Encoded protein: CASSEEGMGLYEQYF. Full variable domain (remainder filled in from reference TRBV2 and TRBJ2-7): EPEVTQTPSHQVTQMGQEVILRCVPISNHLYFYWYRQILGQKVEFLVSFYNNEISEKSEIFDDQFSVERPDGSNFTLKIRSTKLEDSAMYFCASSEEGMGLYEQYFGPGTRLTVT.

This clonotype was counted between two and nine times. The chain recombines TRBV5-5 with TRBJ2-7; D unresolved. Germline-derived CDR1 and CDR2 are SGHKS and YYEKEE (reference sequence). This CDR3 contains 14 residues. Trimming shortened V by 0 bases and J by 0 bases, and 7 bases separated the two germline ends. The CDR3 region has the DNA TGTGCCAGCAGCTTGGAACAATACTCCTACGAGCAGTACTTC. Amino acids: CASSLEQYSYEQYF. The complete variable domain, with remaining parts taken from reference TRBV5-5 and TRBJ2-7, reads DAGVTQSPTHLIKTRGQQVTLRCSPISGHKSVSWYQQVLGQGPQFIFQYYEKEERGRGNFPDRFSARQFPNYSSELNVNALLLGDSALYLCASSLEQYSYEQYFGPGTRLTVT.

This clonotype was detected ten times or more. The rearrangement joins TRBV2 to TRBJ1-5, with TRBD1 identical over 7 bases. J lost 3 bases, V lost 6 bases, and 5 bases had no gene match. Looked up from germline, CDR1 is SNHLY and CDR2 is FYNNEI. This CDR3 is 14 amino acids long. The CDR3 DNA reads TGTGCCAGCAGCCAGGGACAGCACAATCAGCCCCAGCATTTT. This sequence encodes CASSQGQHNQPQHF.

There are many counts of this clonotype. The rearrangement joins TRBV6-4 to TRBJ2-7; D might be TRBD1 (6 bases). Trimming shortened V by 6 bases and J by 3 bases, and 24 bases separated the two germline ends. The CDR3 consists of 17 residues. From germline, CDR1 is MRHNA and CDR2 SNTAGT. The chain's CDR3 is CASRRTDTGTPGYEQYF. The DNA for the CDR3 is TGTGCCAGCAGGCGCACGGATACAGGGACACCGGGCTACGAGCAGTACTTC.

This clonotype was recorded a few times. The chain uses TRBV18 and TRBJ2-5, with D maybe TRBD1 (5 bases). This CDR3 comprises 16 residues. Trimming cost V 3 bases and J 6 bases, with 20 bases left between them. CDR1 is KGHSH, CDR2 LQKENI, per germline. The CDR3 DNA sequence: TGTGCCAGCTCACCCGGACAAGATGGGGTTTTAAAGACCCAGTACTTC. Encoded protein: CASSPGQDGVLKTQYF.

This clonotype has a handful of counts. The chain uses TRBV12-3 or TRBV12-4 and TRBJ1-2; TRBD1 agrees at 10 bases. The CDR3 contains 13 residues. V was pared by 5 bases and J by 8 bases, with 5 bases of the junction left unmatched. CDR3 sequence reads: CASSPRGQGGYTF. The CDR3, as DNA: TGTGCCAGCAGTCCCCGGGGACAGGGGGGCTACACCTTC.

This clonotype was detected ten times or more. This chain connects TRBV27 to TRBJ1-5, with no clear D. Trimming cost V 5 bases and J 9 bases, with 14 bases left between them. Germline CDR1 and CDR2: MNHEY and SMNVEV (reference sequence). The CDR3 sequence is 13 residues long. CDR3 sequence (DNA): TGTGCCAGCAGTGCCTACAATCAGCCGCCCCAGCATTTT. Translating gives CASSAYNQPPQHF.

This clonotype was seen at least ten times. This CDR3 reads CASSQDLRGRANYGYTF. Written as DNA, the CDR3 is TGTGCCAGCAGCCAAGATCTCAGGGGCAGAGCTAACTATGGCTACACCTTC. The genes are TRBV4-2 and TRBJ1-2; D is possibly TRBD1 (6 bases). V dropped 0 bases and J dropped 0 bases, with 14 bases sitting between them. CDR3 length: 17 amino acids. Germline assignment: CDR1 LGHNA and CDR2 YNFKEQ.